This T cell receptor (beta chain) is from a study of Ad26.COV2.S vaccination and SARS-CoV-2 variants. This clone was observed a handful of times. TCRdb keeps only in-frame clones here, not all; method: immunoSEQ multiplex PCR. The sample lists under 550,000 clones; roughly 88% were seen once. V dropped 3 bases and J dropped 3; count of bases not matched to a gene: 4. The CDR3 is made up of 16 amino acids. CDR1 and CDR2 from the germline V gene are SGHRS and YFSETQ. Treatment defined: 19 received Ad26.COV2.S at low or high dose, single or two shots; roughly 5 received placebo; per-sample allocation not given. Day 63 after the first injection of vaccine or placebo was the sampling time.

The clonotype originates from a person between 18 and 65 years old who received the Ad26.COV2.S COVID-19 vaccine or a placebo. Sequenced material: peripheral blood, taken in a trial of Ad26.COV2.S vaccine versus placebo. This sequence joins TRBV5-1 and TRBJ1-6; 9 bases match TRBD1. The CDR3 DNA reads as TGCGCCAGCAGCTCTGGGACAGGGAGCTATAATTCACCCCTCCACTTT. Protein sequence: CASSSGTGSYNSPLHF.